This entry features one TCR beta chain sequence. The specificity of this receptor is unknown. Base qualities are not provided; no much larger clone lies one nucleotide away. CDR1 MDHEN and CDR2 SYDVKM were looked up in the germline V gene. The germline ends are 12 bases apart after V is trimmed by 6 bases and J by 6 bases. The CDR3 sequence holds 13 residues, the cysteine and phenylalanine included. CDR3 DNA only is kept here, 39 bases in frame from base 1. This specimen belongs to a study of blood T cell repertoires in COVID-19 (dated by TCRdb to 2020 to 2022). Turning to the overall study: Samples covering the acute and convalescent phases of COVID-19 were provided by collaborators in the United States, Italy and Spain. The prospective study material was composed of cDNA or gDNA derived from T cells, B-cell-depleted T cells, or PBMCs. Subjects who had been exposed to COVID-19, were actively infected with it, or had recovered from it provided the deeply sampled blood TCRbeta repertoires that made up the dataset. The repertoires were released in a freely available public database meant as a resource for research on the immune response to SARS-CoV-2. The samples were drawn from the first 160 participants of the ongoing ImmuneRACE study and from more than 1,000 subjects provided by 6 global collaborators. The sample metadata nearly always contained a de-identified subject ID, COVID-19 status, age in years and sex. HLA class I and class II types, where available, came from metadata supplied by the sample provider rather than from assay-based typing.

Study-wide conclusions, independent of this receptor: Clinical and demographic metadata were provided uncurated, with the amount varying by source and participant.

The immunoSEQ Assay, a bias-controlled multiplex PCR, was used to amplify TCRbeta CDR3 regions from genomic DNA. On the authors' methods: Nucleated cell counts per sample were estimated from amplification of reference gene primers within the assay. To quantify the absolute abundance of each unique TCRbeta CDR3 rearrangement, sequence reads were collapsed and filtered. For each sample, productive Simpson clonality was calculated by taking the square root of Simpson's diversity index across productive rearrangements. Held by TCRdb, this immuneACCESS table contains in-frame sequences only and omits some clones. Under half of the omission traces to an unresolved V gene where checked; the cause of the rest is unknown. The V and J calls and the clone size are those of that table, but D and trimming were determined from the DNA. The sample profile shows some 100,000 clones; approximately 87% of them were found once. The leading ten clones occupy roughly 18% of the sample.

The collaborating institutions used their own protocols to collect whole blood in K2EDTA tubes. For TCRbeta analysis, collaborator samples were shipped as frozen whole blood, as isolated PBMCs, or as DNA extracted from either sample type. This TCR came from a woman in her sixties with acute or convalescent COVID-19. Specimen: peripheral blood. Recombination joined TRBV28 with TRBJ1-5; D gene: possibly TRBD1, on 6 matching bases. The DNA is TGTGCCAGCAGGGGGGGGGCCGGTCAGCCCCAGCATTTT. Its protein is CASRGGAGQPQHF.